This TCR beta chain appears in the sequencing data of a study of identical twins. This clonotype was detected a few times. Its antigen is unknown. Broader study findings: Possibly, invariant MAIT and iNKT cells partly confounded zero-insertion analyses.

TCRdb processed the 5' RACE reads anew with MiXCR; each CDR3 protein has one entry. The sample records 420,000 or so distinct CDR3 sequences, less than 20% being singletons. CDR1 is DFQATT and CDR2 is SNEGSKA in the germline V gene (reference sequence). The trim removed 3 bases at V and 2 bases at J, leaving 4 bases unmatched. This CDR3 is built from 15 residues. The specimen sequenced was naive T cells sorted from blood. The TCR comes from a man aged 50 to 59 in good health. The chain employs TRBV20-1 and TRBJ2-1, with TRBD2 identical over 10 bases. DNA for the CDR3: TGCAGTGCTAGCCAGCGGGAGGGTGCCTACAATGAGCAGTTCTTC. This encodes CSASQREGAYNEQFF.